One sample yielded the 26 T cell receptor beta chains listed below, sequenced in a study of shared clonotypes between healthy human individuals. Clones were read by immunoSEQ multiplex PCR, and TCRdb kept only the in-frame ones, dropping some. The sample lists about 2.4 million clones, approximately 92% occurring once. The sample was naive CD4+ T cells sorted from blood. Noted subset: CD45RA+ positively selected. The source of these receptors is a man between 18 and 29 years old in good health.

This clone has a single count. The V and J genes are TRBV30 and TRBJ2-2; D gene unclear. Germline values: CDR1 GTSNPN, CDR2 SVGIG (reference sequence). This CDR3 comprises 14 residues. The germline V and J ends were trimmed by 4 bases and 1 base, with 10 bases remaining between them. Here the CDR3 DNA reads TGTGCCTGGAAAACGGACCGGAACACCGGGGAGCTGTTTTTT. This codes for CAWKTDRNTGELFF.

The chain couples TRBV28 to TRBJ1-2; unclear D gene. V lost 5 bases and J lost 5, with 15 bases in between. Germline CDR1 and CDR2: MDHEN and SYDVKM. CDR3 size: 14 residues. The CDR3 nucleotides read TGTGCCAGCAGTCCCCCCGGCAGGACGTATGGCTACACCTTC. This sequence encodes CASSPPGRTYGYTF.

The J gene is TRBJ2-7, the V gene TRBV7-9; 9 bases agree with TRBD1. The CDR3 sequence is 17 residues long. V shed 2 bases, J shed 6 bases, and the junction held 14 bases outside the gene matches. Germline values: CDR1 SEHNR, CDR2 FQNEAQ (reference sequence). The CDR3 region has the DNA TGTGCCAGCAGCTTATCGGGAAGCGGGACAGGGCGTCCCGAGCAGTACTTC. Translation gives CASSLSGSGTGRPEQYF.

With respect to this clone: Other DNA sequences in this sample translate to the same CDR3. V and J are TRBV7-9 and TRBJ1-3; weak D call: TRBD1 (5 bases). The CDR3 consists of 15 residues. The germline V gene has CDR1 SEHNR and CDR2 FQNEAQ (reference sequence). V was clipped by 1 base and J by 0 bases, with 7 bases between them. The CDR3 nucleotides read TGTGCCAGCAGCTTAGACAGGACCTCTGGAAACACCATATATTTT. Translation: CASSLDRTSGNTIYF.

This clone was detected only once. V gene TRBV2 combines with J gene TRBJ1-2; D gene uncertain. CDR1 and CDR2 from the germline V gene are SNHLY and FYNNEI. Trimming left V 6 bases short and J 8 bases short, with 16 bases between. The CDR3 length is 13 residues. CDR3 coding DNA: TGTGCCAGCAGAAACACCCCGTCGGGCGGCTACACCTTC. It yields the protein CASRNTPSGGYTF. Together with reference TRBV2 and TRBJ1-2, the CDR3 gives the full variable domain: EPEVTQTPSHQVTQMGQEVILRCVPISNHLYFYWYRQILGQKVEFLVSFYNNEISEKSEIFDDQFSVERPDGSNFTLKIRSTKLEDSAMYFCASRNTPSGGYTFGSGTRLTVV.

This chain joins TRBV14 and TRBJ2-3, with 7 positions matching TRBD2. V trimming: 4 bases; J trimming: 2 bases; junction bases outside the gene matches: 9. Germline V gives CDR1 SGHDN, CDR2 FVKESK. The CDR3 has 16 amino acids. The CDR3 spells CASSPPGAGITDTQYF. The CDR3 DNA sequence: TGTGCCAGCAGCCCCCCGGGAGCGGGGATCACAGATACGCAGTATTTT.

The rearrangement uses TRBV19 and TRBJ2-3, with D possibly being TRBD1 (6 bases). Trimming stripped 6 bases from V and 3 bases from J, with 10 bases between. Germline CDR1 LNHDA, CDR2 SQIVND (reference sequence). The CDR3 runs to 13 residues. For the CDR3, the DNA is TGTGCCAGTAGCTCAGGGGATACAGATACGCAGTATTTT. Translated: CASSSGDTDTQYF.

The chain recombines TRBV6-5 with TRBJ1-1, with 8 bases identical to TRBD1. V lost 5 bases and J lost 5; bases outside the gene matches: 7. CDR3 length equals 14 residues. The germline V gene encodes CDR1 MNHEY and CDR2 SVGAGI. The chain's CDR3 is CASSTGQGWTEAFF. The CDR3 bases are TGTGCCAGCAGTACAGGACAGGGATGGACTGAAGCTTTCTTT.

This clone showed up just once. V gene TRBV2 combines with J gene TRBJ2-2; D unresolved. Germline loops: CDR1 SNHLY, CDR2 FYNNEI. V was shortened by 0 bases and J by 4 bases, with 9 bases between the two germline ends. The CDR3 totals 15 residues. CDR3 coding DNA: TGTGCCAGCAGTGAAGCATTTCCGGGCACCGGGGAGCTGTTTTTT. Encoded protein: CASSEAFPGTGELFF.

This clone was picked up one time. The CDR3 region is CASLPPQGNDGGYTF. CDR3 coding DNA: TGTGCCAGCCTTCCCCCGCAGGGGAACGACGGTGGCTACACCTTC. The chain employs TRBV6-1 and TRBJ1-2, with a possible D match to TRBD1 (6 bases). This CDR3 comprises 15 residues. The V end lost 8 bases, the J end lost 7 bases, and 23 bases lay between the germline ends. The germline V gene encodes CDR1 MNHNS and CDR2 SASEGT.

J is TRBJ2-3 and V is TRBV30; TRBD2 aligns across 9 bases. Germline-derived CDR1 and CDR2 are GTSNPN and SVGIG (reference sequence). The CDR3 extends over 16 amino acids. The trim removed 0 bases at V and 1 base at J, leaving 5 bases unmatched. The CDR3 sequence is CAWSVGTSIGTDTQYF. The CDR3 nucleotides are TGTGCCTGGAGTGTTGGGACTAGCATCGGCACAGATACGCAGTATTTT.

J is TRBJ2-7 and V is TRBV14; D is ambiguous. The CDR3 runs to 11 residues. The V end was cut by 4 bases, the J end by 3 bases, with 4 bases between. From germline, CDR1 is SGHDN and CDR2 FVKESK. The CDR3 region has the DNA TGTGCCAGCAGCCTAAACTACGAGCAGTACTTC. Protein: CASSLNYEQYF.

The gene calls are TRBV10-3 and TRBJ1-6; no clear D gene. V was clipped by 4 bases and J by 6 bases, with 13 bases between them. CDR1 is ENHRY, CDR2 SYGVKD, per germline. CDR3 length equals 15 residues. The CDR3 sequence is CAISVGETVNSPLHF. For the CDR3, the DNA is TGTGCCATCAGTGTTGGTGAAACCGTTAATTCACCCCTCCACTTT.

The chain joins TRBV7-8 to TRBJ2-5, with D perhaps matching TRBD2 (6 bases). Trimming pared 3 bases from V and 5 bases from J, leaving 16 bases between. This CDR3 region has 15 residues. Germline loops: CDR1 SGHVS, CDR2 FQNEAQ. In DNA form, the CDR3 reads TGTGCCAGCAGCTTGGTACGGGGGACGACGGAGACCCAGTACTTC. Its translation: CASSLVRGTTETQYF.

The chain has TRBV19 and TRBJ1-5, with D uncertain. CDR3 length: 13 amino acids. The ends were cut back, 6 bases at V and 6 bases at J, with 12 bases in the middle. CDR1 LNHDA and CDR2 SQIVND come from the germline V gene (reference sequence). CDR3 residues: CASSGDVTQPQHF. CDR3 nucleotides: TGTGCCAGTAGCGGAGACGTCACTCAGCCCCAGCATTTT.

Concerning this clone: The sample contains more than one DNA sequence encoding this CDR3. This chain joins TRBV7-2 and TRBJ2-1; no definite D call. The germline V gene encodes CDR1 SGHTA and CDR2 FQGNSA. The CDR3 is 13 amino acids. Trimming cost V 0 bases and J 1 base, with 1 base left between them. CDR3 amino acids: CASSLASYNEQFF. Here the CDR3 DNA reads TGTGCCAGCAGCTTAGCATCCTACAATGAGCAGTTCTTC. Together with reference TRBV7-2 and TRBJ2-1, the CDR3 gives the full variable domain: GAGVSQSPSNKVTEKGKDVELRCDPISGHTALYWYRQSLGQGLEFLIYFQGNSAPDKSGLPSDRFSAERTGGSVSTLTIQRTQQEDSAVYLCASSLASYNEQFFGPGTRLTVL.

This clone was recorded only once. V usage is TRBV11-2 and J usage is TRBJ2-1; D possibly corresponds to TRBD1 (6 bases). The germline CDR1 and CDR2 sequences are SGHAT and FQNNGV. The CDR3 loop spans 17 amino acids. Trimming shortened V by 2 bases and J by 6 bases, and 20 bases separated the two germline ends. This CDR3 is CASSLHPPGALGNEQFF. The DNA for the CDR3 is TGTGCCAGCAGCTTACACCCACCAGGGGCTCTTGGCAATGAGCAGTTCTTC.

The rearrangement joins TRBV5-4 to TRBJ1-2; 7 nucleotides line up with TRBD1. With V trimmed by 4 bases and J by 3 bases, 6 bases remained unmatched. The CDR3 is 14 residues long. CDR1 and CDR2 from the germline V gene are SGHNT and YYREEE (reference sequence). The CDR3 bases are TGTGCCAGCAGCGTAGGGGGCGCAGACTATGGCTACACCTTC. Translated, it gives CASSVGGADYGYTF.

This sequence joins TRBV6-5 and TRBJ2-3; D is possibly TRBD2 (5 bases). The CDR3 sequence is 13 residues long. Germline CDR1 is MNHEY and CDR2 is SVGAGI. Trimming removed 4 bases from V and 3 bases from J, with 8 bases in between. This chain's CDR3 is CASSSGITDTQYF. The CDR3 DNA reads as TGTGCCAGCAGTTCGGGAATTACAGATACGCAGTATTTT.

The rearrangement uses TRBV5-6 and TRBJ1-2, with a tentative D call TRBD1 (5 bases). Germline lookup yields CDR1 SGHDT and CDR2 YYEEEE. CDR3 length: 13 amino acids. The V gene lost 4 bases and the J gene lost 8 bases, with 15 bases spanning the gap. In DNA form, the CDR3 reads TGTGCCAGCAGCGCATACCAGGGCGACGGCTACACCTTC. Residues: CASSAYQGDGYTF.

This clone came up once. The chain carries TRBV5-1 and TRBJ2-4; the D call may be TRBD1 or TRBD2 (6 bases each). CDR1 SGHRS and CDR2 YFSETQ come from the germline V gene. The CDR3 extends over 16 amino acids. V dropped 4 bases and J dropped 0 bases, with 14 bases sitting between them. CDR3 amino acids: CASSKEGGLAKNIQYF. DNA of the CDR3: TGCGCCAGCAGCAAAGAAGGGGGGTTAGCCAAAAACATTCAGTACTTC.

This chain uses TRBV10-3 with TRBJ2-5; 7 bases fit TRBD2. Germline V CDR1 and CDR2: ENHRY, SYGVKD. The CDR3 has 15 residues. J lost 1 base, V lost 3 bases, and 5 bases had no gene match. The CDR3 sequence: CAISDGGRVQETQYF. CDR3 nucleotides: TGTGCCATCAGTGACGGAGGGAGGGTCCAAGAGACCCAGTACTTC.

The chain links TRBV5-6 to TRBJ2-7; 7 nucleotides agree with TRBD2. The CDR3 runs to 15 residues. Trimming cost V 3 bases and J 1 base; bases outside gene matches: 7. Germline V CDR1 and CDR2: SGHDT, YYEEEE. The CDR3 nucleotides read TGTGCCAGCAGCTCCGGGCCGGGGGGTTCCTACGAGCAGTACTTC. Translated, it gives CASSSGPGGSYEQYF.

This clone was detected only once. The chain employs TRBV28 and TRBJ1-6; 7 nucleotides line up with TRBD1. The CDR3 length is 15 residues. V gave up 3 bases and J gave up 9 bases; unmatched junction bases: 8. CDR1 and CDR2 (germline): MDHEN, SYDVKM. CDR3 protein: CASSFPDRPGSPLHF. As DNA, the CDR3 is TGTGCCAGCAGTTTCCCGGACAGGCCGGGTTCACCCCTCCACTTT.

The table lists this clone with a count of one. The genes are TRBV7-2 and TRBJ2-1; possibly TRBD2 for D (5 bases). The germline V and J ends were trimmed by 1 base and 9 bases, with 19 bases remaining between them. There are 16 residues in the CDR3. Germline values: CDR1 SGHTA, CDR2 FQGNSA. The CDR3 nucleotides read TGTGCCAGCAGCTTAGTGCATCACACCGGGGAAGGTGAGCAGTTCTTC. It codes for CASSLVHHTGEGEQFF.

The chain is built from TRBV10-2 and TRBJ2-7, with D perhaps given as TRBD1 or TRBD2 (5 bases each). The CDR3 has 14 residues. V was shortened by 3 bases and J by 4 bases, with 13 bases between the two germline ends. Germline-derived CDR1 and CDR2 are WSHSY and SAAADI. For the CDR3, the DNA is TGCGCCAGCAGTGAAGAGGGACGGACTTACGAGCAGTACTTC. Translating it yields CASSEEGRTYEQYF.